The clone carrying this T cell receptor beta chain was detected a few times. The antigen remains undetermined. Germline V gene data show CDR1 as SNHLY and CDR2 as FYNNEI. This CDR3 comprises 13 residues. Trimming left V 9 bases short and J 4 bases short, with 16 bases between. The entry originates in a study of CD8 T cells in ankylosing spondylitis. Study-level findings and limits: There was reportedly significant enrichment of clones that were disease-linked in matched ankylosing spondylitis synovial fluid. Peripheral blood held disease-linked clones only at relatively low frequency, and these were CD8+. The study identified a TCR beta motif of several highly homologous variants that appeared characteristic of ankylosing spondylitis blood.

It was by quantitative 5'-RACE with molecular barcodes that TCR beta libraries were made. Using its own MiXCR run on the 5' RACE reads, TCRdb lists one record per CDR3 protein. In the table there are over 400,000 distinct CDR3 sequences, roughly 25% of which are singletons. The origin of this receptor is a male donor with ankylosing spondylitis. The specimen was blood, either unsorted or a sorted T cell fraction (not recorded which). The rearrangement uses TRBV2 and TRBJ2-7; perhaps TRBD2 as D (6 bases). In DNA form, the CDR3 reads TGTGCCAGTAGACGGGAGTCATGGTACGAGCAGTACTTC. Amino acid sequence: CASRRESWYEQYF.